This entry lists 21 T cell receptor beta chains sequenced from one sample in a study of shared clonotypes between healthy human individuals. TCRdb's copy holds only in-frame clones and misses some; the assay was immunoSEQ multiplex PCR. This sample yields nearly 2 million clones, of which roughly 95% are seen a single time; more than 0.9% belongs to the top ten. In the naive CD8 group, cells lacked CD45RO and were positively selected for CCR7, so terminally differentiated effector memory CD45RA+ cells were left out. Sequencing input: naive CD8+ T cells sorted from blood. Every receptor here comes from a young man in good health.

The chain joins TRBV5-1 to TRBJ2-5; tentatively, D is TRBD2 (6 bases). The CDR3 extends over 15 amino acids. Germline assignment: CDR1 SGHRS and CDR2 YFSETQ. The V gene lost 4 bases and the J gene lost 4 bases, with 17 bases spanning the gap. For the CDR3, the DNA is TGCGCCAGCAGCCTAGGGACTGACGGTAGAGAGACCCAGTACTTC. Translated, it gives CASSLGTDGRETQYF.

J is TRBJ2-2 and V is TRBV28, with 13 bases fitting TRBD2. V was pared by 4 bases and J by 7 bases, with 6 bases of the junction left unmatched. This CDR3 region has 16 residues. CDR1 is MDHEN, CDR2 SYDVKM, per germline. CDR3 region: CASSSTSGGASGELFF. CDR3 nucleotide sequence: TGTGCCAGCAGTTCTACTAGCGGGGGGGCTAGCGGGGAGCTGTTTTTT.

Notes on this clone: This sample also contains other DNA sequences that code for the same CDR3. V gene TRBV30 combines with J gene TRBJ2-7; perhaps D is TRBD1 or TRBD2 (5 bases each). The germline CDR1 and CDR2 sequences are GTSNPN and SVGIG (reference sequence). The V gene lost 1 base and the J gene lost 2 bases, with 6 bases spanning the gap. The CDR3 consists of 12 residues. CDR3 bases: TGTGCCTGGAGTGGGGGGACCTACGAGCAGTACTTC. Translating it yields CAWSGGTYEQYF.

V and J are TRBV7-2 and TRBJ2-3; 8 bases fit TRBD2. Germline-derived CDR1 and CDR2 are SGHTA and FQGNSA. CDR3 size: 16 residues. V lost 1 base, J lost 6 bases, and 9 bases stayed unmatched. As DNA, the CDR3 is TGTGCCAGCAGCTTAGTTGTGGGACCTAGCGGGGATACGCAGTATTTT. It encodes CASSLVVGPSGDTQYF.

This chain links TRBV9 with TRBJ2-5; D is ambiguous. V dropped 4 bases and J dropped 7 bases, with 14 bases sitting between them. This CDR3 comprises 13 residues. Germline V gives CDR1 SGDLS, CDR2 YYNGEE. CDR3 coding DNA: TGTGCCAGCAGCCAAGGCTCCAAGGGGACCCAGTACTTC. Amino acids: CASSQGSKGTQYF.

The chain recombines TRBV4-1 with TRBJ2-2; no clear D. Between the trimmed V and J ends, which lost 3 bases and 2 bases, there was a span of 4 bases. From germline, CDR1 is MGHRA and CDR2 YSYEKL. CDR3 length equals 13 residues. CDR3 sequence reads: CASSHFNTGELFF. CDR3 DNA: TGCGCCAGCAGCCACTTTAACACCGGGGAGCTGTTTTTT.

This chain uses TRBV14 with TRBJ2-1; 7 nucleotides line up with TRBD1. The trim removed 4 bases at V and 9 bases at J, leaving 3 bases unmatched. CDR1 is SGHDN and CDR2 is FVKESK in the germline V gene. The CDR3 sequence is 12 residues long. The DNA of the CDR3 is TGTGCCAGCAGCCCGACAGGGTTTGAGCAGTTCTTC. Translating it yields CASSPTGFEQFF.

This clone came up once. The same CDR3 also results from other DNA sequences found in this sample. The chain joins TRBV6-6 to TRBJ1-5, with D unclear. Trimming stripped 2 bases from V and 1 base from J, with 6 bases between. The CDR3 contains 14 residues. Germline CDR1 is MNHNY and CDR2 is SVGAGI (reference sequence). CDR3 sequence: CASSYGQSNQPQHF. CDR3 bases: TGTGCCAGCAGTTACGGTCAGAGCAATCAGCCCCAGCATTTT.

The chain employs TRBV27 and TRBJ2-1, with 7 bases matching TRBD2. The CDR3 has 15 amino acids. Germline lookup yields CDR1 MNHEY and CDR2 SMNVEV (reference sequence). V gave up 2 bases and J gave up 1 base; unmatched junction bases: 2. CDR3: CASSLLADSYNEQFF. The CDR3 nucleotides are TGTGCCAGCAGTTTACTAGCGGATTCCTACAATGAGCAGTTCTTC.

The chain joins TRBV5-4 to TRBJ2-7; D is possibly TRBD1 or TRBD2 (5 bases each). Per germline, CDR1 SGHNT and CDR2 YYREEE (reference sequence). V gave up 8 bases and J gave up 2 bases, with 14 bases separating them. The CDR3 extends over 13 amino acids. The CDR3 region has the DNA TGTGCCAGTGGGACCCGAGGGGCCTACGAGCAGTACTTC. It is translated as CASGTRGAYEQYF. The complete variable domain, with remaining parts taken from reference TRBV5-4 and TRBJ2-7, reads ETGVTQSPTHLIKTRGQQVTLRCSSQSGHNTVSWYQQALGQGPQFIFQYYREEENGRGNFPPRFSGLQFPNYSSELNVNALELDDSALYLCASGTRGAYEQYFGPGTRLTVT.

The gene calls are TRBV7-9 and TRBJ2-5, with 12 bases identical to TRBD1. The CDR3 loop spans 13 amino acids. The germline V gene encodes CDR1 SEHNR and CDR2 FQNEAQ (reference sequence). The junction had 1 base not matched to a gene; V was cut back by 5 bases and J by 6 bases. Written as DNA, the CDR3 is TGTGCCAGCAGCGGGACAGGGGGCCAGACCCAGTACTTC. The encoded protein is CASSGTGGQTQYF.

This chain connects TRBV7-8 to TRBJ1-1, with D unresolved. The ends were cut back, 1 base at V and 4 bases at J, with 7 bases in the middle. Germline-derived CDR1 and CDR2 are SGHVS and FQNEAQ. The CDR3 covers 13 residues. CDR3 sequence: CASSLVYGTEAFF. As DNA, the CDR3 is TGTGCCAGCAGCTTAGTCTACGGCACTGAAGCTTTCTTT.

With respect to this clone: Relative to the germline gene, one junction end is altered; a read error may explain this. V is TRBV6-5 and J is TRBJ2-7, with D tentatively TRBD2 (6 bases). Germline V CDR1 and CDR2: MNHEY, SVGAGI. This CDR3 spans 11 amino acids. The CDR3: CASLRGDEQYF. The CDR3 DNA follows: TGTGCCAGCCTCCGCGGGGACGAACAGTACTTC.

The rearrangement uses TRBV4-1 and TRBJ2-7; 7 nucleotides line up with TRBD1. Per germline, CDR1 MGHRA and CDR2 YSYEKL. The V gene end was trimmed by 2 bases and the J gene end by 3 bases; junction bases not matched to a gene: 7. This CDR3 has 15 residues. In DNA, the CDR3 is TGCGCCAGCAGCCAAAAAGCAGGGGGAATCTACGAGCAGTACTTC. This sequence encodes CASSQKAGGIYEQYF.

The chain has TRBV30 and TRBJ2-7, with TRBD1 matching 8 bases. The CDR3 length is 13 residues. CDR1 and CDR2 from the germline V gene are GTSNPN and SVGIG (reference sequence). V trimming: 5 bases; J trimming: 1 base; junction bases outside the gene matches: 4. The CDR3 protein is CAWLTGESYEQYF. The CDR3 bases are TGTGCCTGGTTGACAGGGGAGTCCTACGAGCAGTACTTC.

The genes are TRBV2 and TRBJ2-7; perhaps TRBD2 as D (5 bases). The CDR3 sequence is 12 residues long. V dropped 10 bases and J dropped 0 bases, with 10 bases sitting between them. The germline V gene encodes CDR1 SNHLY and CDR2 FYNNEI. The CDR3 bases are TGTGCCACCGCGAGCGGCTCCTACGAGCAGTACTTC. Translation: CATASGSYEQYF.

This clone was observed a single time. This rearrangement joins TRBV7-8 to TRBJ2-1; 10 nucleotides line up with TRBD2. Germline loops: CDR1 SGHVS, CDR2 FQNEAQ. This CDR3 contains 15 residues. V lost 7 bases to trimming and J lost 5 bases; unmatched junction nucleotides: 8. Here the CDR3 reads CASTTDLAGDNEQFF. CDR3 bases: TGTGCCAGCACCACAGACCTAGCGGGGGACAATGAGCAGTTCTTC.

For this clone: At the DNA level, this CDR3 is encoded by other sequences in the same sample as well. The chain carries TRBV5-1 and TRBJ2-7, with D maybe TRBD2 (6 bases). The germline CDR1 and CDR2 sequences are SGHRS and YFSETQ. V dropped 0 bases and J dropped 0 bases, with 10 bases sitting between them. This CDR3 spans 15 amino acids. CDR3 bases: TGCGCCAGCAGCTTGGAAGGAGGGAGCTCCTACGAGCAGTACTTC. Translated, it gives CASSLEGGSSYEQYF.

The rearrangement joins TRBV11-3 to TRBJ2-1, with D possibly called TRBD1 or TRBD2 (5 bases each). Germline lookup yields CDR1 SGHNT and CDR2 YENEEA. The germline V and J ends were trimmed by 5 bases and 6 bases, with 17 bases remaining between them. CDR3 length: 15 residues. In DNA, the CDR3 is TGTGCCAGCAGCGATAGGCCCTACGGGACCAATGAGCAGTTCTTC. This sequence encodes CASSDRPYGTNEQFF.

As to this clone: In the same sample, other DNA sequences code for this CDR3. The CDR3, as DNA: TGCGCCAGCAGCCAAGACAGGGGCGGAGGTGAAAAACTGTTTTTT. Translation: CASSQDRGGGEKLFF. The rearrangement joins TRBV4-1 to TRBJ1-4, with a weak D call TRBD1 (6 bases). The V gene's germline CDR1 is MGHRA and CDR2 YSYEKL. The CDR3 has 15 amino acids. Trimming left V 0 bases short and J 7 bases short, with 12 bases between.

This clone showed up just a few times. This rearrangement joins TRBV27 to TRBJ1-2; D ambiguous. The CDR3 runs 14 residues. V was shortened by 7 bases and J by 7 bases, with 19 bases between the two germline ends. Germline V gives CDR1 MNHEY, CDR2 SMNVEV (reference sequence). Written as DNA, the CDR3 is TGTGCCAGCACCCTTCCAGGCACGAAGTTTGGCTACACCTTC. Translation: CASTLPGTKFGYTF.